This T cell receptor beta chain was sequenced for a study of Ad26.COV2.S vaccination and SARS-CoV-2 variants. Broader study findings: Measures of TCR breadth and depth may have fallen short of total T cell responses. The breadth of spike-specific CD8+ and CD4+ T cell responses after vaccination was reportedly substantial. Spike-specific TCR breadth in vaccine recipients exceeded that seen in placebo recipients.

Clones were read by immunoSEQ multiplex PCR, and TCRdb kept only the in-frame ones, dropping some. The sample has around 350,000 clones; 92% are singletons. A single count supports this clone. Its antigen is undetermined. CDR3 length: 14 residues. V dropped 1 base and J dropped 9; count of bases not matched to a gene: 5. In germline, CDR1 is SGHTA, CDR2 FQGNSA. This material consisted of peripheral blood, taken after recovery from COVID-19. This clonotype was obtained from a human donor who had recovered from COVID-19. The chain combines TRBV7-2 with TRBJ2-1; TRBD2 agrees at 8 bases. This chain's CDR3 is CASSLGGGLPEQFF. For the CDR3, the DNA is TGTGCCAGCAGCTTAGGCGGGGGGCTGCCTGAGCAGTTCTTC.